The text below deals with one T cell receptor (beta chain). The antigen is undetermined. Profiling relied on immunoSEQ multiplex PCR, and the TCRdb table lists in-frame clones only, not all of them. The data show about 150,000 clones, approximately 86% seen once. This sample is drawn from a study of cytomegalovirus exposure and HLA in healthy donors. Study at large: The same platform as the roughly 670 first-cohort repertoires was used for the 100 to 150 validation repertoires, a later analysis reported. Findings and limits, study-wide: Cytomegalovirus status was reportedly diagnosed by the classifier with high sensitivity and specificity. The finding came from a later analysis; first-cohort TCR clusters tended to co-occur in the roughly 110 validation repertoires. Most TCR sequences showed up rarely, but some public TCRs showed up in many donors.

This CDR3 is built from 14 residues. The germline V and J ends were trimmed by 3 bases and 4 bases, with 9 bases remaining between them. The germline gives CDR1 SEHNR, CDR2 FQNEAQ (reference sequence). The sequence derives from a man between 18 and 29 years old in good health and CMV-seropositive. This chain uses TRBV7-9 with TRBJ1-4; no clear D gene. The sequencing sample was made of PBMCs. The CDR3 region is CASSLETINEKLFF. CDR3 sequence (DNA): TGTGCCAGCAGCTTGGAGACCATTAATGAAAAACTGTTTTTT.